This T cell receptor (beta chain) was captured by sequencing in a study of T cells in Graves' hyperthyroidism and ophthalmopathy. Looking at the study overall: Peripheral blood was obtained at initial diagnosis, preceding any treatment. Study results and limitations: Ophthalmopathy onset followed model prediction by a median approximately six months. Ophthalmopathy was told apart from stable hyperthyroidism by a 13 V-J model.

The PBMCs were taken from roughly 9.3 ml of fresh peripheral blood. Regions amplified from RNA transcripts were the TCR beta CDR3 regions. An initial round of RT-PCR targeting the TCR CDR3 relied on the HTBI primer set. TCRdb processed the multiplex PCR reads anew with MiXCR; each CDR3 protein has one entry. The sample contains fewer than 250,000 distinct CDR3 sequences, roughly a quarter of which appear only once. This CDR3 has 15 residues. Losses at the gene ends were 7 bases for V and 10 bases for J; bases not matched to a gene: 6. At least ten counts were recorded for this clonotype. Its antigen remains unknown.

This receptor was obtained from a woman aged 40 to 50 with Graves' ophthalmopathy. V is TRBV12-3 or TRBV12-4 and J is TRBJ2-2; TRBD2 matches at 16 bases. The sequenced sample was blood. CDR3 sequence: CASNPGTSGRVELFF. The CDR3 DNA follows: TGTGCCAGCAACCCCGGGACTAGCGGGAGGGTGGAGCTGTTTTTT.